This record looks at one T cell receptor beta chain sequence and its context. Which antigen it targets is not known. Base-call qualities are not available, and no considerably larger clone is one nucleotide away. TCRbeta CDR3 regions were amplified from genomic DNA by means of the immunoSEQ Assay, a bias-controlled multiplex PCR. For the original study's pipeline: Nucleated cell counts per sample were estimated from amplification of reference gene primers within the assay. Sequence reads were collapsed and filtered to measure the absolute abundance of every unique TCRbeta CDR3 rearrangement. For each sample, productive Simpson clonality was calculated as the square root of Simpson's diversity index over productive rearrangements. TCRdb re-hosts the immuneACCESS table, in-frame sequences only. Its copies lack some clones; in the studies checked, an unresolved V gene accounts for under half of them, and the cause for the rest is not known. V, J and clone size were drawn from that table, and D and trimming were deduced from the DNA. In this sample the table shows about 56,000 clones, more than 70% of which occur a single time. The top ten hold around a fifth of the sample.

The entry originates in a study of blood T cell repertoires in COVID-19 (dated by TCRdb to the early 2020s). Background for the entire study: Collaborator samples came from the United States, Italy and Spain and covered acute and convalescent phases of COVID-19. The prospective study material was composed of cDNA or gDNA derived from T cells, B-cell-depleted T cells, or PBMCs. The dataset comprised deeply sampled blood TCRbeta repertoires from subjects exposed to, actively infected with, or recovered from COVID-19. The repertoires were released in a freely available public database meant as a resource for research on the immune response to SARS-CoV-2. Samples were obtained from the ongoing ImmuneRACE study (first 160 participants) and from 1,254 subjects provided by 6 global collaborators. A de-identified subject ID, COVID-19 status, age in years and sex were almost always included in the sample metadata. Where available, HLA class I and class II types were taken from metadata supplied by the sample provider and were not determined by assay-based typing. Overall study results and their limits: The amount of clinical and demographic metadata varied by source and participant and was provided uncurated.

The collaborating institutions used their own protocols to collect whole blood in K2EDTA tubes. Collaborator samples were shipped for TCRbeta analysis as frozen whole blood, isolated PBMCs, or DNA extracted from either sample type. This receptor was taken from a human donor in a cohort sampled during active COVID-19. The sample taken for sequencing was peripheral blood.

At the DNA level, the sequence is TGCGCCAGCAGATATGCAGGGGGGAACTATGGCTACACCTTC. It translates as CASRYAGGNYGYTF. This chain is built from TRBV5-1 and TRBJ1-2, with 7 bases aligning to TRBD1. Trimming leaves V shorter by 5 bases and J shorter by 2 bases, with the junction holding 6 bases beyond the gene matches. From the germline V gene, CDR1 is SGHRS and CDR2 is YFSETQ. Taken from cysteine to phenylalanine, the CDR3 has 14 residues. The kept DNA is CDR3 alone, 42 bases in frame from the first base. Reference TRBV5-1 and TRBJ1-2 proteins supply the regions before and after the CDR3; the full variable domain is: KAGVTQTPRYLIKTRGQQVTLSCSPISGHRSVSWYQQTPGQGLQFLFEYFSETQRNKGNFPGRFSGRQFSNSRSEMNVSTLELGDSALYLCASRYAGGNYGYTFGSGTRLTVV.